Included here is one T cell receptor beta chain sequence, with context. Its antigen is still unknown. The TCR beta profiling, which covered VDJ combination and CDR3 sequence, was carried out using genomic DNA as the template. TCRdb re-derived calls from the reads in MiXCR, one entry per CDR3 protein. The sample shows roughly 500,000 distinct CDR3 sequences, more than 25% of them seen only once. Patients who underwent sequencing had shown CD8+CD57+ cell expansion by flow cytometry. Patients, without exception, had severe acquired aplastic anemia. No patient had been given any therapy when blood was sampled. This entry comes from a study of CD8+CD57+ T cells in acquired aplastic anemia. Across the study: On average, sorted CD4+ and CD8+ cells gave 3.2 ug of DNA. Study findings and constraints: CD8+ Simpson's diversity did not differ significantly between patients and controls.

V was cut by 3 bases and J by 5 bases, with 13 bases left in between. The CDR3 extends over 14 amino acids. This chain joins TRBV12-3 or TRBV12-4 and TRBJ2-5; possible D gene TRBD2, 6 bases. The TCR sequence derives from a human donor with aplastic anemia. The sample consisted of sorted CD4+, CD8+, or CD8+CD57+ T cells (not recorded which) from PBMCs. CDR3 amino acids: CASSFRRGGETQYF. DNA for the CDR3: TGTGCCAGCAGTTTCCGGCGGGGTGGGGAGACCCAGTACTTC.